A single sample gave rise to the 18 T cell receptor beta chains below, sequenced in a study of radiation and T cells in renal cell carcinoma. Noted treatment: 15 Gy SBRT to primary tumor, nephrectomy 4 weeks later. Clones were sequenced by immunoSEQ multiplex PCR, and TCRdb holds only the in-frame ones, with some missing. The table lists 15,000 to 20,000 clones, around 55% of them singletons. The material was tumor tissue, obtained from a patient whose treatment included radiotherapy and nephrectomy. The receptors stem from a man aged 45-60 years with renal cell carcinoma.

Only a few counts were recorded for this clone. CDR3 nucleotide sequence: TGTGCCAGCAGCAACTGGGCCAATCAGCCCCAGCATTTT. Residues: CASSNWANQPQHF. The chain joins TRBV2 to TRBJ1-5, with D unresolved. The CDR3 is 13 amino acids. The ends were cut back, 6 bases at V and 3 bases at J, with 9 bases in the middle. Looked up from germline, CDR1 is SNHLY and CDR2 is FYNNEI.

The rearrangement links TRBV10-2 to TRBJ2-7; no firm D call. Per germline, CDR1 WSHSY and CDR2 SAAADI. There are 13 residues in the CDR3. Trimming left V 2 bases short and J 1 base short, with 6 bases between. The CDR3 loop is CASSEAGSYEQYF. CDR3 coding DNA: TGCGCCAGCAGTGAGGCCGGGTCCTACGAGCAGTACTTC.

This clone is labeled as medium-sized. The V gene is TRBV5-4, the J gene TRBJ1-4; 9 nucleotides match TRBD1. Germline CDR1 reads SGHNT; CDR2 reads YYREEE (reference sequence). V shed 4 bases, J shed 4 bases, and the junction held 5 bases outside the gene matches. The length of the CDR3 is 15 residues. The CDR3 DNA reads as TGTGCCAGCAGCACCAACAGGGGGCTTAATGAAAAACTGTTTTTT. Translated: CASSTNRGLNEKLFF. Filled out from reference TRBV5-4 and TRBJ1-4, the complete variable domain reads ETGVTQSPTHLIKTRGQQVTLRCSSQSGHNTVSWYQQALGQGPQFIFQYYREEENGRGNFPPRFSGLQFPNYSSELNVNALELDDSALYLCASSTNRGLNEKLFFGSGTQLSVL.

The count of this clone is one. The rearrangement joins TRBV5-1 to TRBJ2-3; 7 bases are shared with TRBD2. Germline-derived CDR1 and CDR2 are SGHRS and YFSETQ. The junction had 4 bases not matched to a gene; V was cut back by 0 bases and J by 0 bases. The CDR3 runs 16 residues. The CDR3 region is CASSLVSSGSTDTQYF. CDR3 nucleotides: TGCGCCAGCAGCTTGGTATCTAGCGGAAGCACAGATACGCAGTATTTT.

CDR3 sequence (DNA): TGTGCCAGCAGCGTTACAGGGGCCCAAAACATTCAGTACTTC. Its translation: CASSVTGAQNIQYF. This chain joins TRBV5-4 and TRBJ2-4; 7 nucleotides agree with TRBD1. The V gene end was trimmed by 4 bases and the J gene end by 5 bases; junction bases not matched to a gene: 6. Germline-derived CDR1 and CDR2 are SGHNT and YYREEE (reference sequence). The CDR3 loop spans 14 amino acids.

This rearrangement joins TRBV5-1 to TRBJ2-2, with D unresolved. Per the germline V gene, CDR1 is SGHRS and CDR2 is YFSETQ. V dropped 1 base and J dropped 5 bases, with 12 bases sitting between them. The CDR3 is made up of 15 amino acids. The CDR3 loop is CASSLSGGVTGELFF. Written as DNA, the CDR3 is TGCGCCAGCAGCTTGAGTGGTGGGGTAACCGGGGAGCTGTTTTTT.

This clone was seen a few times. The chain is built from TRBV28 and TRBJ1-2; D is perhaps TRBD1 (5 bases). Per germline, CDR1 MDHEN and CDR2 SYDVKM. This CDR3 contains 16 residues. Between the trimmed V and J ends, which lost 3 bases and 5 bases, there was a span of 19 bases. The CDR3 loop reads CASSFRGPNPLYGYTF. The CDR3 DNA follows: TGTGCCAGCAGTTTTCGGGGACCCAATCCATTATATGGCTACACCTTC.

A few counts support this clone. V gene TRBV4-1 combines with J gene TRBJ2-3, with 9 bases identical to TRBD2. CDR3 size: 17 residues. In germline, CDR1 is MGHRA, CDR2 YSYEKL. With 3 bases clipped from V and 2 bases from J, the junction kept 9 bases outside the gene matches. Here the CDR3 DNA reads TGCGCCAGCAGCCAGGACTTAGCGGGGGAGATCACAGATACGCAGTATTTT. It translates to CASSQDLAGEITDTQYF.

Notes on this clone: A read error may produce the germline difference seen at one junction end. This chain uses TRBV5-5 with TRBJ2-3; possibly TRBD1 for D (6 bases). CDR1 and CDR2 (germline): SGHKS, YYEKEE (reference sequence). The CDR3 sequence is 16 residues long. The CDR3 nucleotides read TGCGCCAGCAGCCAAGGCCGGGACACGAACACAGATACGCAGTATTTT. Its translation is CASSQGRDTNTDTQYF. Combining the CDR3 with reference TRBV5-5 and TRBJ2-3 gives the whole variable domain DAGVTQSPTHLIKTRGQQVTLRCSPISGHKSVSWYQQVLGQGPQFIFQYYEKEERGRGNFPDRFSARQFPNYSSELNVNALLLGDSALYLCASSQGRDTNTDTQYFGPGTRLTVL.

This clone was recorded only once. This rearrangement joins TRBV5-1 to TRBJ1-6; D might be TRBD1 (5 bases). With 4 bases removed from V and 5 bases from J, the gap between germline ends came to 10 bases. Germline V gene sequence: CDR1 SGHRS, CDR2 YFSETQ. The CDR3 totals 14 residues. The CDR3 DNA is TGCGCCAGCAGCGCCCGGGACGATAATTCACCCCTCCACTTT. Protein product: CASSARDDNSPLHF.

This chain connects TRBV7-2 to TRBJ1-3; TRBD1 is a possible D gene (6 bases). The CDR3 length is 15 residues. V lost 4 bases and J 0 bases, leaving 10 bases between the germline ends. Germline lookup yields CDR1 SGHTA and CDR2 FQGNSA. The chain's CDR3 is CASSSQGFSGNTIYF. In nucleotides, the CDR3 is TGTGCCAGCAGCTCACAGGGTTTCTCTGGAAACACCATATATTTT.

This clone has more than one count but fewer than ten. This chain uses TRBV4-3 with TRBJ2-7; TRBD2 agrees at 13 bases. With 4 bases clipped from V and 3 bases from J, the junction kept 6 bases outside the gene matches. The CDR3 runs 16 residues. Looked up from germline, CDR1 is LGHNA and CDR2 is YSLEER. Here the CDR3 DNA reads TGCGCCAGCAGCCCCGGGACTAGCGGGGCCATCTACGAGCAGTACTTC. Its translation is CASSPGTSGAIYEQYF.

The rearrangement links TRBV5-5 to TRBJ2-7; perhaps D is TRBD1 or TRBD2 (5 bases each). The CDR3 spans 16 residues. Looked up from germline, CDR1 is SGHKS and CDR2 is YYEKEE (reference sequence). The V and J ends lost 0 bases and 0 bases respectively, with 13 bases between them. The CDR3 reads CASSLASAGSSYEQYF. In nucleotides, the CDR3 is TGTGCCAGCAGCTTGGCCTCGGCAGGGAGCTCCTACGAGCAGTACTTC.

V gene TRBV7-2 combines with J gene TRBJ2-1; D is ambiguous. V dropped 0 bases and J dropped 3 bases, with 6 bases sitting between them. Germline CDR1 is SGHTA and CDR2 is FQGNSA. The CDR3 covers 14 residues. CDR3 sequence (DNA): TGTGCCAGCAGCTTAGCGTACAACTACAATGAGCAGTTCTTC. Translation gives CASSLAYNYNEQFF.

About this clone: The sample has other DNA sequences that encode this CDR3 too. V and J are TRBV5-1 and TRBJ2-1; 8 positions agree with TRBD1. Germline values: CDR1 SGHRS, CDR2 YFSETQ. The length of the CDR3 is 15 residues. V was pared by 2 bases and J by 6 bases, with 7 bases of the junction left unmatched. The CDR3: CASSLGQGESNEQFF. Here the CDR3 DNA reads TGCGCCAGCAGCTTAGGACAGGGTGAATCCAATGAGCAGTTCTTC.

This sequence joins TRBV10-3 and TRBJ2-7; D may match TRBD1 or TRBD2 (6 bases each). V dropped 0 bases and J dropped 3 bases, with 15 bases sitting between them. CDR3 size: 16 residues. CDR1 is ENHRY, CDR2 SYGVKD, per germline. The chain's CDR3 is CAISESIRGRYYEQYF. The CDR3, as DNA: TGTGCCATCAGTGAGTCGATACGGGGGCGCTACTACGAGCAGTACTTC.

The chain combines TRBV7-9 with TRBJ1-1; no clear D gene. V was cut by 5 bases and J by 5 bases, with 12 bases left in between. This CDR3 comprises 13 residues. The germline gives CDR1 SEHNR, CDR2 FQNEAQ (reference sequence). CDR3 DNA sequence: TGTGCCAGCAGCCTCACTACGAAGACTGAAGCTTTCTTT. It yields the protein CASSLTTKTEAFF. Full variable domain (remainder filled in from reference TRBV7-9 and TRBJ1-1): DTGVSQNPRHKITKRGQNVTFRCDPISEHNRLYWYRQTLGQGPEFLTYFQNEAQLEKSRLLSDRFSAERPKGSFSTLEIQRTEQGDSAMYLCASSLTTKTEAFFGQGTRLTVV.

The chain carries TRBV18 and TRBJ1-2, with 11 bases aligning to TRBD1. The CDR3 has 14 amino acids. With V trimmed by 7 bases and J by 6 bases, 7 bases remained unmatched. CDR1 KGHSH and CDR2 LQKENI come from the germline V gene. This chain's CDR3 is CASFPGQGDDGYTF. The CDR3 DNA follows: TGTGCCAGCTTTCCGGGACAGGGGGACGATGGCTACACCTTC. The full variable domain, completed using reference TRBV18 and TRBJ1-2, is NAGVMQNPRHLVRRRGQEARLRCSPMKGHSHVYWYRQLPEEGLKFMVYLQKENIIDESGMPKERFSAEFPKEGPSILRIQQVVRGDSAAYFCASFPGQGDDGYTFGSGTRLTVV.